Given below is one TCR beta chain in context. No cognate antigen has been identified for it. Per-base quality was not reported, and no clone a single base away is much larger than it. The entry originates in a study of control samples from healthy donors and cancer patients (TCRdb year 2020). Preparation of the library involved the immunoSEQ multiplex PCR assay. Held by TCRdb, this immuneACCESS table contains in-frame sequences only and omits some clones. Under half of the omission traces to an unresolved V gene where checked; the cause of the rest is unknown. This sample is represented by about 130,000 clones; roughly 89% of them were singletons. 4.5% to 7% of the sample rests with the top ten. V loses 2 bases, J loses 0 bases, and the germline ends lie 8 bases apart. Per the germline V gene, SGHAT is the CDR1 and FQNNGV is the CDR2. From its cysteine to its phenylalanine, the CDR3 spans 14 amino acids. Just CDR3 DNA is preserved here, 42 bases in frame from base 1.

Sequenced input: blood. This sequence uses TRBV11-2 and TRBJ2-7; a tentative D match to TRBD1 spans 6 bases. This sequence was found in a young man in good health. The DNA sequence is as follows: TGTGCCAGCAGCTTATGGGACAACTCCTACGAGCAGTACTTC. Translated, this is CASSLWDNSYEQYF.